This record looks at one T cell receptor beta chain sequence and its context. Antigen unknown. Researchers ran the PCR with 60 Vbeta and 13 Jbeta primers. Clones were sequenced by immunoSEQ multiplex PCR, and TCRdb holds only the in-frame ones, with some missing. The table records roughly 100,000 clones, less than 9.5% of them present only once. The data were taken from a study of cytomegalovirus exposure and HLA in healthy donors. Overall study findings and caveats: Sequencing likely produced, as an artifact, a cluster of highly shared sequence variants.

This sequence was found in a man aged 50-59 years in good health and CMV-seropositive. Sample: PBMCs.

For the CDR3, the DNA is TGTGCCATCAGGGACGGACAGGAAAAAGAGACCCAGTACTTC. Translated, it gives CAIRDGQEKETQYF. The chain couples TRBV10-3 to TRBJ2-5; 7 bases line up with TRBD1. J lost 3 bases, V lost 6 bases, and 7 bases had no gene match. CDR1 is ENHRY and CDR2 is SYGVKD in the germline V gene. The CDR3 consists of 14 residues.